The rows below give T cell receptor beta chains drawn from one sample of a study of T-cell reconstitution after alpha-beta-depleted transplantation in children. TCRdb re-called the PCR reads with MiXCR, one entry per CDR3 protein. The sample carries 490,000 or so distinct CDR3 sequences, roughly a tenth recorded once. The source material was PBMCs, sampled before TCRalphabeta/CD19-depleted stem cell transplant. The receptor source for this set is a child aged 2 to 10 with inherited bone marrow failure, due to receive a stem cell transplant. Each CDR3 is given with its conserved first and last residue. A D gene is named only where the DNA matches it firmly. Clone size appears in some rows only: once, few, many, or a class for an expanded clone.

>TRBJ1-1|-|TRBV7-8|-
TGTGCCAGCAGCCGTGGGCCAGGGGTTCTGAACACTGAAGCTTTCTTT
CASSRGPGVLNTEAFF
>TRBJ2-2|many|TRBV7-2|-
TGTGCCAGCCACGACGACGGGGAGCTGTTTTTT
CASHDDGELFF
>TRBJ2-6|-|TRBV6-5|-
TGTGCCAGCAGTTACTACGAGGCTGGGGCCAACGTCCTGACTTTC
CASSYYEAGANVLTF
>TRBJ2-2|few|TRBV12-3/TRBV12-4|TRBD2
TGTGCCAGCCCCGCAGCGGGAGAGTTGGGGAACACCGGGGAGCTGTTTTTT
CASPAAGELGNTGELFF
>TRBJ2-1|-|TRBV9|-
TGTGCCAGCAGCGTACAGAGCGGTTCCTACAATGAGCAGTTCTTC
CASSVQSGSYNEQFF
>TRBJ2-1|-|TRBV6-5|-
TGTGCCAGCAGTTATCGGGTTTCTAATGAGCAGTTCTTC
CASSYRVSNEQFF
>TRBJ2-7|many|TRBV20-1|-
TGCAGTGCTAGAGATGCCCCCGAGGAAGGGGGCTACGAGCAGTACTTC
CSARDAPEEGGYEQYF
>TRBJ2-5|many|TRBV7-2|-
TGTGCCAGCAGCCTCGACAGAGAAGGGACCCAGTACTTC
CASSLDREGTQYF
>TRBJ1-5|-|TRBV24-1|-
TGTGCCAGCCGCAAAGCGTGGGAGGGCAATCAGCCCCAGCATTTT
CASRKAWEGNQPQHF
>TRBJ2-1|many|TRBV27|TRBD2
TGTGCCAGCAGTTTAGTCCCGACTAGCGGGAGTCGAAATGAGCAGTTCTTC
CASSLVPTSGSRNEQFF
>TRBJ2-6|many|TRBV6-5|-
TGTGCCGCCCGCTCTGGGGCCAACGTCCTGACTTTC
CAARSGANVLTF
>TRBJ2-3|-|TRBV20-1|-
TGCTGTGCTAGGCTCCTAAAGGGGACCGGCGACACAGATACGCAGTATTTT
CCARLLKGTGDTDTQYF
>TRBJ1-3|few|TRBV6-4|-
TGTGCCAGCAGTCACCTCGGAAACACCATATATTTT
CASSHLGNTIYF
>TRBJ2-7|many|TRBV6-1|TRBD2
TGTGCCAGCACCAACCTACCCTGGCGGGAGGGCCCCAACGAGCAGTACTTC
CASTNLPWREGPNEQYF
>TRBJ2-1|many|TRBV9|-
TGTGCCAGCAGCGTAGCCAACAATGAGCAGTTCTTC
CASSVANNEQFF
>TRBJ2-7|many|TRBV12-3/TRBV12-4|TRBD1
TGTGCCAGCAGTTTTGGCAGGGGGTCCACGGGGGAGCAGTACTTC
CASSFGRGSTGEQYF
>TRBJ1-4|many|TRBV5-1|-
TGCGCCAGCAGCTTGGGGTTTGGGGAGGAAAAACTGTTTTTT
CASSLGFGEEKLFF
>TRBJ2-1|many|TRBV7-2|-
TGTGCCAGCAGCTCCCCCACTGGAATCAATGAGCAGTTCTTC
CASSSPTGINEQFF
>TRBJ2-2|many|TRBV15|TRBD2
TGTGCCACCAGGCCATCTAGCGGGAGTGGAACCGGGGAGCTGTTTTTT
CATRPSSGSGTGELFF
>TRBJ1-2|many|TRBV10-3|-
TGTGCCATCAGTGAGGAGCCAGGGCCCGGGGATGGCTACACCTTC
CAISEEPGPGDGYTF
>TRBJ2-3|few|TRBV19|-
TGTGCCAGTAGTGGTAGCGGATACACAGATACGCAGTATTTT
CASSGSGYTDTQYF
>TRBJ2-7|few|TRBV15|-
TGTGCCACCAGCAGAGATCCCGAGCGGTACGAGCAGTACTTC
CATSRDPERYEQYF